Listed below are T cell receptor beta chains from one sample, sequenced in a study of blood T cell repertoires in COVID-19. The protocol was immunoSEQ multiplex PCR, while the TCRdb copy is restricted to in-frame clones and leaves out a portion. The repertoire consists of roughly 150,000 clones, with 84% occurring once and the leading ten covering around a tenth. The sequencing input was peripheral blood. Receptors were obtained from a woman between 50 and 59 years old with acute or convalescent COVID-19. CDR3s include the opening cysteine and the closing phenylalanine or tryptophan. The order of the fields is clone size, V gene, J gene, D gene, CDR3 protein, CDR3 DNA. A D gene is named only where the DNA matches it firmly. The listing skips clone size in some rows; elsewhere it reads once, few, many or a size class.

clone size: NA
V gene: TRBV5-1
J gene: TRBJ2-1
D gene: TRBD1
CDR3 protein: CASSPTGVGNEQFF
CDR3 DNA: TGCGCCAGCAGCCCGACAGGGGTCGGCAATGAGCAGTTCTTC

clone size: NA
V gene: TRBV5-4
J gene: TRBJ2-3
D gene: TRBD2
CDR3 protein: CASSLIAGATDTQYF
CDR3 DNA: TGTGCCAGCAGCTTAATAGCGGGAGCCACAGATACGCAGTATTTT

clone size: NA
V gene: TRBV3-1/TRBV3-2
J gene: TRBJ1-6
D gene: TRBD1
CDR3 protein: CASSTRQGSPLHF
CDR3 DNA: TGTGCCAGCAGCACCCGACAGGGGTCACCCCTCCACTTT

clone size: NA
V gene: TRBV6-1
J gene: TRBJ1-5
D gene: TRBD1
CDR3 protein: CASSEGQGGQPQHF
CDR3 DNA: TGTGCCAGCAGTGAAGGACAGGGAGGTCAGCCCCAGCATTTT

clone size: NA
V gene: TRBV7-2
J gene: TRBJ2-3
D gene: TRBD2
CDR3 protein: CASSTSGARTDTQYF
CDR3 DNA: TGTGCCAGCAGCACAAGCGGGGCCCGCACAGATACGCAGTATTTT

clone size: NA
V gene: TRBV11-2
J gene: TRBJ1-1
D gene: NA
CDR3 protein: CASSENTGFRAFF
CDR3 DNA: TGTGCCAGCAGCGAAAACACCGGGTTTAGAGCTTTCTTT

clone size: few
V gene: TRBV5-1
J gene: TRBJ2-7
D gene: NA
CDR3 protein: CASSLVGGPYEQYF
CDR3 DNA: TGCGCCAGCAGCTTGGTCGGGGGGCCCTACGAGCAGTACTTC

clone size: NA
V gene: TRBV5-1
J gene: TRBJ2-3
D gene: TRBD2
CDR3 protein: CASSWGPGLAASGDTQYF
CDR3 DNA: TGCGCCAGCAGCTGGGGCCCAGGACTAGCGGCTTCGGGGGATACGCAGTATTTT

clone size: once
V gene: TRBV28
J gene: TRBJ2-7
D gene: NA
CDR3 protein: CASSPYRGGEQYF
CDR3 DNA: TGTGCCAGCAGTCCCTACAGGGGGGGTGAGCAGTACTTC

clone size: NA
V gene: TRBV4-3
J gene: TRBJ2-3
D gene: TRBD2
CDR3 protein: CASSQGPSGVSRRDTQYF
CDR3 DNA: TGCGCCAGCAGCCAAGGGCCTAGCGGGGTATCGAGAAGGGATACGCAGTATTTT

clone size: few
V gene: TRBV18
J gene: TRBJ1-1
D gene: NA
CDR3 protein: CASSLDRTEAFF
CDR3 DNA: TGTGCCAGCTCACTGGACAGAACTGAAGCTTTCTTT

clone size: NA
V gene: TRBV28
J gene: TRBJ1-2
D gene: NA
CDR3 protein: CATSYPGGKNYGYTF
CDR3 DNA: TGTGCCACCTCTTACCCCGGGGGAAAAAACTATGGCTACACCTTC

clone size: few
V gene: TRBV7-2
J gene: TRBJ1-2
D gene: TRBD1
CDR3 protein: CASSRTGAYGYTF
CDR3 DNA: TGTGCCAGCAGCAGGACAGGGGCATATGGCTACACCTTC

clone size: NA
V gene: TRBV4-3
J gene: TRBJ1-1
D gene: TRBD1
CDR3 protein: CASSLKGQGGTEAFF
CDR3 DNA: TGCGCCAGCAGCTTGAAGGGACAGGGGGGCACTGAAGCTTTCTTT

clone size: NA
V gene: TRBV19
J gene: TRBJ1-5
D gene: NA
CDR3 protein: CASSPRGLLSNQPQHF
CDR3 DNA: TGTGCCAGTAGCCCCCGCGGCCTCCTTAGCAATCAGCCCCAGCATTTT

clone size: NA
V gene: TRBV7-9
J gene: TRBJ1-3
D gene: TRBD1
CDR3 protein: CASSYGQGGSGNTIYF
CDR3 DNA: TGTGCCAGCAGCTATGGACAGGGGGGCTCTGGAAACACCATATATTTT

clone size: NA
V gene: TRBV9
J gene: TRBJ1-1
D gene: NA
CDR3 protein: CASSVGRGNTEAFF
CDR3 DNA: TGTGCCAGCAGCGTAGGTAGGGGGAACACTGAAGCTTTCTTT

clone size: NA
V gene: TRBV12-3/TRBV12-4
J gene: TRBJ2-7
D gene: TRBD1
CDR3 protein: CASSQNRDRLYF
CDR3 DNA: TGTGCCAGCAGCCAAAACCGGGACAGACTCTACTTC

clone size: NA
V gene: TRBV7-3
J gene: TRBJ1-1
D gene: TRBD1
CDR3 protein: CASSSDRPTEAFF
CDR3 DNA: TGTGCCAGCAGCTCGGACAGGCCCACTGAAGCTTTCTTT

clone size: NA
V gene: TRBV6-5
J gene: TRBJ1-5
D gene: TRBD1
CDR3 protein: CASSPRTGRQPQHF
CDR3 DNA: TGTGCCAGCAGTCCCAGGACAGGGCGCCAGCCCCAGCATTTT

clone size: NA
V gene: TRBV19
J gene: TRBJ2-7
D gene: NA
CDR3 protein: CASSRRDSYYEQYF
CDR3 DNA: TGTGCCAGTAGTAGGCGGGACAGTTACTACGAGCAGTACTTC

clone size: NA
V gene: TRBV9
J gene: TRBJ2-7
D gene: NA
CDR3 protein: CASSVDSDIYEQYF
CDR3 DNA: TGTGCCAGCAGCGTCGACAGCGACATCTACGAGCAGTACTTC

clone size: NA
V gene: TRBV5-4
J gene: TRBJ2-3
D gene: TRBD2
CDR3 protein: CASSDGLAGGKDTQYF
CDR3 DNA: TGTGCCAGCAGCGACGGACTAGCGGGGGGCAAAGATACGCAGTATTTT

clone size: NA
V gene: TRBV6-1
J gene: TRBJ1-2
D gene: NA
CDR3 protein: CASSDLTGSVNYGGYTF
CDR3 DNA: TGTGCCAGCAGTGACTTGACAGGTTCGGTTAACTATGGAGGCTACACCTTC

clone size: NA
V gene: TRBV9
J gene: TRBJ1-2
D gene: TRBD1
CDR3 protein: CASSVDTGGASYYGYTF
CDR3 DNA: TGTGCCAGCAGCGTAGATACAGGGGGCGCATCGTACTATGGCTACACCTTC

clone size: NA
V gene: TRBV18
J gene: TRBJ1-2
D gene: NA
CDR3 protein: CASSPPAQGGTGGYTF
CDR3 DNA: TGTGCCAGCTCACCACCGGCCCAAGGGGGAACGGGGGGCTACACCTTC

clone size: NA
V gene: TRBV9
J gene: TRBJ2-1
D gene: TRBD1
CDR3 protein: CASSSTGDPYNEQFF
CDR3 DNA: TGTGCCAGCAGTTCGACAGGGGACCCCTACAATGAGCAGTTCTTC

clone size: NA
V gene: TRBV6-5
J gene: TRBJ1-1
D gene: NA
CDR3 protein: CASSSQGHMNTEAFF
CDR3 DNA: TGTGCCAGCAGTTCCCAGGGTCACATGAACACTGAAGCTTTCTTT

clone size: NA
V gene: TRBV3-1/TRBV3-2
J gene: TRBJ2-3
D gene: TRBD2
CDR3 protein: CASSHDLTSGPDTQYF
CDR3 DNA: TGTGCCAGCAGCCATGATCTGACTAGCGGCCCAGATACGCAGTATTTT

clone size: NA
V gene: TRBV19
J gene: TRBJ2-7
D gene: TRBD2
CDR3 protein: CASSIGGGRSRRQYF
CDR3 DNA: TGTGCCAGTAGTATAGGGGGCGGGAGATCACGCCGGCAGTACTTC

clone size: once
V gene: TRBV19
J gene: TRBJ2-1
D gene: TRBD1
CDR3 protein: CASSRQGYYNEQFF
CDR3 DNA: TGTGCCAGTAGTAGACAGGGTTACTACAATGAGCAGTTCTTC

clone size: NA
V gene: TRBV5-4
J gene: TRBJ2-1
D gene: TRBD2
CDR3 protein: CASSLGLAGDDEQFF
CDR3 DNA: TGTGCCAGCAGCTTGGGCCTAGCGGGAGACGATGAGCAGTTCTTC

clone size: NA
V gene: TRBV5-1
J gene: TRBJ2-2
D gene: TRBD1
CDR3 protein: CASSLGPRQGGKAGELFF
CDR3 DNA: TGCGCCAGCAGCTTGGGACCCCGACAGGGGGGTAAGGCCGGGGAGCTGTTTTTT

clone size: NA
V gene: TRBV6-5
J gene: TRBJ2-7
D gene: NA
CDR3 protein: CASSTQGPTYEQYF
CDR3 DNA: TGTGCCAGCAGTACCCAGGGTCCTACCTACGAGCAGTACTTC

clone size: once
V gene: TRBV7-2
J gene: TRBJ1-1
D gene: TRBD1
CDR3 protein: CASSLVRGLGTEAFF
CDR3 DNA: TGTGCCAGCAGCTTAGTCAGGGGGTTAGGGACTGAAGCTTTCTTT

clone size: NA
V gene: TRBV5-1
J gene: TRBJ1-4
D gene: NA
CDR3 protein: CASSLAYSTNEKLFF
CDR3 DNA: TGCGCCAGCAGCTTGGCCTACAGTACTAATGAAAAACTGTTTTTT

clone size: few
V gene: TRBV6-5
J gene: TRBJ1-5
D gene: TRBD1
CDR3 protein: CASSDTGVSNQPQHF
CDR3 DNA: TGTGCCAGCAGCGACACAGGGGTTAGCAATCAGCCCCAGCATTTT

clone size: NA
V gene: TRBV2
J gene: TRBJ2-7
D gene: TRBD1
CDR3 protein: CASTPKPGQGTYEQYF
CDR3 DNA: TGTGCCAGCACCCCTAAACCGGGACAGGGAACCTACGAGCAGTACTTC

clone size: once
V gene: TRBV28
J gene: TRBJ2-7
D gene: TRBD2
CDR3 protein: CASSLGGRALEQYF
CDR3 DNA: TGTGCCAGCAGTCTGGGGGGGAGGGCCCTCGAGCAGTACTTC

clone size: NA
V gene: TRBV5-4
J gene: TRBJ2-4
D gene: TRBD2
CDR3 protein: CASSLAASGGSIQYF
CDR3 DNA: TGTGCCAGCAGCTTGGCCGCTAGCGGGGGTTCTATTCAGTACTTC

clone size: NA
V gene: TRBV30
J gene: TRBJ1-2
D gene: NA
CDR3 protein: CAWSVLEGSYGYTF
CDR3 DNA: TGTGCCTGGAGTGTACTTGAGGGAAGCTATGGCTACACCTTC

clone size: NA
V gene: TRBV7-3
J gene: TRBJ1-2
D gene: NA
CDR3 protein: CASSSPQGRNSVGYTF
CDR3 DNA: TGTGCCAGCAGCTCTCCCCAGGGTCGGAATTCGGTTGGCTACACCTTC

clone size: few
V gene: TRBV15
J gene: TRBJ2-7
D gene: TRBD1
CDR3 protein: CATSAGDRGYEQYF
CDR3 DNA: TGTGCCACCAGCGCTGGGGACAGGGGTTACGAGCAGTACTTC

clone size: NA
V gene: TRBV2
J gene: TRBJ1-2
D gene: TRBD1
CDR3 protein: CASSGTGGGYTF
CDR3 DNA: TGTGCCAGCAGTGGGACAGGGGGTGGCTACACCTTC

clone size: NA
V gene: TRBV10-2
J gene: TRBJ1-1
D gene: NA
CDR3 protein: CASSESRTEAFF
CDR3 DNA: TGCGCCAGCAGTGAGTCTCGCACTGAAGCTTTCTTT

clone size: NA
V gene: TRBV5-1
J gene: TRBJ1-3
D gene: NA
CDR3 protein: CASSLGATGGNTIYF
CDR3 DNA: TGCGCCAGCAGCTTGGGCGCCACTGGGGGGAACACCATATATTTT